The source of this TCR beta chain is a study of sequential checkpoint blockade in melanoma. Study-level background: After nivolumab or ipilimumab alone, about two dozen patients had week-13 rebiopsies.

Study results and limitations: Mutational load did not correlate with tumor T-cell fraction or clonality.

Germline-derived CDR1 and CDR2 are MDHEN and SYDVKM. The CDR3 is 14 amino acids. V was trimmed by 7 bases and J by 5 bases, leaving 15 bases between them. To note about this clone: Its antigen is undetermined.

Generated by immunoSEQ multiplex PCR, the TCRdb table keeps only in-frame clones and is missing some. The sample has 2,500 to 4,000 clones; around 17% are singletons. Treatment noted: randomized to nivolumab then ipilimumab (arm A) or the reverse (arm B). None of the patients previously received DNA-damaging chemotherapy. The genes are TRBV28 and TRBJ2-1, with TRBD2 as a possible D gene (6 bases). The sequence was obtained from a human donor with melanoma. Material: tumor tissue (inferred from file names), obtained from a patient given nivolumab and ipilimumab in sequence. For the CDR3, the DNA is TGTGCCAGCACGCGGGCAGGGAGGCACAATGAGCAGTTCTTC. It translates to CASTRAGRHNEQFF.